These T cell receptor beta chains were read from a single sample in a study of Graves' ophthalmopathy and Graves' hyperthyroidism. Each CDR3 protein is one row after TCRdb ran MiXCR on the multiplex PCR reads. The sample lists over a million distinct CDR3 sequences, 35% to 40% occurring once. The sequencing input was peripheral blood or thyroid tissue (not recorded which). The receptors derive from an adult man with Graves' hyperthyroidism. The CDR3 runs from the conserved cysteine through the conserved F or W. Each record gives: V gene, CDR3 length, CDR3 protein.

TRBV10-1,15,CASSDPRWGANVLTF
TRBV20-1,13,CSPILVDSYEQYF
TRBV9,14,CASSPWTSGYEQYF
TRBV29-1,13,CSAGEGQFHEQYF
TRBV5-1,15,CASSLAGQDNQPQHF
TRBV6-5,17,CASSSTPMINMNTEAFF
TRBV12-3/TRBV12-4,15,CASSVRGGSETEAFF
TRBV24-1,14,CATSDTGYTGELFF
TRBV10-3,12,CATIGSDYGYTF
TRBV2,14,CASSLQGQNTEAFF
TRBV5-1,16,CASSPGTRSGAYEQYF
TRBV29-1,13,CSVVGSEGEKLFF
TRBV20-1,13,CSASHSDSYGYTF
TRBV7-2,16,CASSLAELGIEETQYF
TRBV10-3,13,CAIQGQINQPQHF
TRBV20-1,17,CSARVLRRTGGSYEQYF
TRBV24-1,14,CATSESGRSDTQYF
TRBV7-2,13,CASSFAGAPEQYF
TRBV6-6,14,CASRSYTGANVLTF
TRBV7-2,14,CASSWTSIQETQYF
TRBV7-8,15,CASSLVFRDGDGYTF
TRBV20-1,17,CSAAQAPGSGSHYEQYF
TRBV29-1,13,CSVGGRGTYEQYF
TRBV2,14,CASSDRAQNTEAFF
TRBV2,15,CASSSYTGVQETQYF
TRBV10-3,15,CAISEPGGLGETQYF
TRBV5-1,15,CASSLAAGINTEAFF
TRBV6-2/TRBV6-3,15,CASSRWTDADYGYTF
TRBV6-5,14,CASSYRSNNYGYTF
TRBV7-8,12,CATCTGADYEHF
TRBV30,13,CAWRTGGSYEQYF
TRBV25-1,17,CASSLRPPSGVTAEAFF
TRBV7-2,16,CASSLASLRGTGELFF
TRBV20-1,16,CSARAGAYNSNQLQHF
TRBV20-1,16,CSARDPGTDFNYGYTF
TRBV4-3,21,CASSQDLIRVGTSLPGNTIYF
TRBV7-2,15,CASSLDDDISREQYF
TRBV19,12,CASGLTGYGYTF
TRBV7-9,14,CASSHGQVNTEAFF
TRBV7-6,15,CASSSPTGSGDEQYF
TRBV7-2,13,CASSLSSYEKLFF
TRBV19,13,CASSRQGAYEQYF
TRBV15,13,CATMGEYPYEQYF
TRBV29-1,15,CSVDSSGGEGYTIYF
TRBV5-5,15,CASSWDSRSNQPQHF